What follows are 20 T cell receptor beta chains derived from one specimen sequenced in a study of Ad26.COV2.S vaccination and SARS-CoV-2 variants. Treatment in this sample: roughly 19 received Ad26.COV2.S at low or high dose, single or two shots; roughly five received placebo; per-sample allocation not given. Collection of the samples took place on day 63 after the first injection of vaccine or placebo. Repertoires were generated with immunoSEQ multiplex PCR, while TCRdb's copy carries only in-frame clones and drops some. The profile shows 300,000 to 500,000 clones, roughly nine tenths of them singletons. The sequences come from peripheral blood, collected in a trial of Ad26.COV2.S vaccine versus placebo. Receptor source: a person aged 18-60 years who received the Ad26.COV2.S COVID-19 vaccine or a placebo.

The CDR3 region has the DNA TGCGCCAGCAGCCTGCTGCCAGCCGCCTATGGCTACACCTTC. As protein: CASSLLPAAYGYTF. The chain carries TRBV4-1 and TRBJ1-2; no reliable D call. The CDR3 contains 14 residues. V lost 4 bases and J lost 4, with 13 bases in between. Germline values: CDR1 MGHRA, CDR2 YSYEKL.

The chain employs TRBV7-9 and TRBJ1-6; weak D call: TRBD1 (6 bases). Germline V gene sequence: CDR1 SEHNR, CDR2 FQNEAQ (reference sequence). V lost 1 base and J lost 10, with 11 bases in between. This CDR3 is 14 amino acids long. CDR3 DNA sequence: TGTGCCAGCAGCTTAGGTCAGGGGCACTCACCCCTCCACTTT. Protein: CASSLGQGHSPLHF.

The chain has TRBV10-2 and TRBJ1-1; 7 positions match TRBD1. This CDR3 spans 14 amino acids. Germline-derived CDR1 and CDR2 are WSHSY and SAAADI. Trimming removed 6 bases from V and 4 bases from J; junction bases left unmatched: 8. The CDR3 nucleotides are TGCGCCAGCAGACTTGACAGGGCAGGCACTGAAGCTTTCTTT. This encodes CASRLDRAGTEAFF.

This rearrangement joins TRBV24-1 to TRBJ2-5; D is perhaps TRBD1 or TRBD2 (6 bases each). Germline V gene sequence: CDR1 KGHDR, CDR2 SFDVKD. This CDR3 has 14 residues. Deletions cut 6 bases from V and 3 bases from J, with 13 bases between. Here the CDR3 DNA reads TGTGCCACCAGTTCTGGAGGGGGAAAAGAGACCCAGTACTTC. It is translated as CATSSGGGKETQYF.

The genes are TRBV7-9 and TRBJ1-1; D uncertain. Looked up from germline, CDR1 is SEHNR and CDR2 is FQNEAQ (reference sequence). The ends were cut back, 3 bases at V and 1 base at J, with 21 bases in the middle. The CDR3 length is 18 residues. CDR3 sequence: CASSFMSLRRSWNTEAFF. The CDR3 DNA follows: TGTGCCAGCAGCTTTATGAGTCTCCGACGTAGCTGGAACACTGAAGCTTTCTTT.

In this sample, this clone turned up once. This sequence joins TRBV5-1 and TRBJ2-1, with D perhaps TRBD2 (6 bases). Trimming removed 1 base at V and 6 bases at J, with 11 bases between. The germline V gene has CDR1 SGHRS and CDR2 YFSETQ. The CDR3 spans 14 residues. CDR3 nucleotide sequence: TGCGCCAGCAGCTTGTGGCAGGGAGGCAATGAGCAGTTCTTC. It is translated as CASSLWQGGNEQFF.

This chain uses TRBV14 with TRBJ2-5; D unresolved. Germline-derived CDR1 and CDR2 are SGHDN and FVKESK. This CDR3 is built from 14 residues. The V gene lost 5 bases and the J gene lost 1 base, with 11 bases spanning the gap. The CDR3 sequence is CASSVGTVQETQYF. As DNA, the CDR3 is TGTGCCAGCAGCGTCGGTACGGTCCAAGAGACCCAGTACTTC.

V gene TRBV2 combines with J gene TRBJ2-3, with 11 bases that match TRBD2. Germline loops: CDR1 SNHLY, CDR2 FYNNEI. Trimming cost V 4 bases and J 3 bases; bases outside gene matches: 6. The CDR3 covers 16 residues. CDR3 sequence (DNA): TGTGCCAGCAGTGCCCTGACTAGCGGGGAGACAGATACGCAGTATTTT. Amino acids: CASSALTSGETDTQYF.

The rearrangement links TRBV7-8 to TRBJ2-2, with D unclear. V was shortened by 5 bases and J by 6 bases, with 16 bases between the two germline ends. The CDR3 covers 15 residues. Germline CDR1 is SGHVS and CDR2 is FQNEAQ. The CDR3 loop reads CASSPRTGSAGELFF. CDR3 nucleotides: TGTGCCAGCAGCCCGAGGACGGGTTCGGCCGGGGAGCTGTTTTTT. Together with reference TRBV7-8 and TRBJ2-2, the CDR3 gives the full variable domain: GAGVSQSPRYKVAKRGQDVALRCDPISGHVSLFWYQQALGQGPEFLTYFQNEAQLDKSGLPSDRFFAERPEGSVSTLKIQRTQQEDSAVYLCASSPRTGSAGELFFGEGSRLTVL.

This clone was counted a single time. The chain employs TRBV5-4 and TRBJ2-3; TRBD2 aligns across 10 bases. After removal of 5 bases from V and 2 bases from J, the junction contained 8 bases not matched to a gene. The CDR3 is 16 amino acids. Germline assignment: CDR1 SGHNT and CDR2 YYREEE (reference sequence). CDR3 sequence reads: CASSRASGGLTDTQYF. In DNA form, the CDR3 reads TGTGCCAGCAGTAGAGCTAGCGGGGGCCTCACAGATACGCAGTATTTT.

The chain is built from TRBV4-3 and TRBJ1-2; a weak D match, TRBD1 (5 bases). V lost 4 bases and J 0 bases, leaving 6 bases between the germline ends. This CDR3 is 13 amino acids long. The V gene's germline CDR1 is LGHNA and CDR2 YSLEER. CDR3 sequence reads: CASSPQANYGYTF. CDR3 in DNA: TGCGCCAGCAGCCCACAGGCTAACTATGGCTACACCTTC.

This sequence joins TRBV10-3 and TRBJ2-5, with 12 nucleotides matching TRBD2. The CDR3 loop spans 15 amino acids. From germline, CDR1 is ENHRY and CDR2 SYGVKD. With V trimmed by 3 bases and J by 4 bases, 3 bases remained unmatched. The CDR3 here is CAISEGLAGTETQYF. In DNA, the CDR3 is TGTGCCATCAGTGAAGGACTAGCGGGGACAGAGACCCAGTACTTC.

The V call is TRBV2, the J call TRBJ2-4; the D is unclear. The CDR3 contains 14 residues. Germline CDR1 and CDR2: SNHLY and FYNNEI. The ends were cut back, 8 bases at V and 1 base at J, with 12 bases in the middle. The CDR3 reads CASGLGRAKNIQYF. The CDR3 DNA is TGTGCCAGCGGTCTGGGAAGGGCCAAAAACATTCAGTACTTC.

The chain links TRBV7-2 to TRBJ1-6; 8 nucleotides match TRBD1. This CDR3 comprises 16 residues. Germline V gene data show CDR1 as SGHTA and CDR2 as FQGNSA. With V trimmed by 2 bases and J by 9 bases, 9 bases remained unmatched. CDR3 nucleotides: TGTGCCAGCAGCTTAACCCACCTCGACAGGGGTTCACCCCTCCACTTT. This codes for CASSLTHLDRGSPLHF.

The CDR3 region is CASSMQGSNQPQHF. CDR3 nucleotides: TGTGCCAGTAGTATGCAGGGGAGCAATCAGCCCCAGCATTTT. This rearrangement joins TRBV19 to TRBJ1-5; possibly TRBD1 for D (6 bases). Germline assignment: CDR1 LNHDA and CDR2 SQIVND (reference sequence). Trimming removed 3 bases from V and 1 base from J, with 7 bases in between. The CDR3 extends over 14 amino acids.

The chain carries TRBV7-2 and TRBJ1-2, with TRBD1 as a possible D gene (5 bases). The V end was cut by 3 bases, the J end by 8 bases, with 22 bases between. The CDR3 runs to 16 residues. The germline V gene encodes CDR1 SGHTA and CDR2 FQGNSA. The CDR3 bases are TGTGCCAGCAGCTTTAGCCGGCAAGGGACGGCGCAGGGCTACACCTTC. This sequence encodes CASSFSRQGTAQGYTF.

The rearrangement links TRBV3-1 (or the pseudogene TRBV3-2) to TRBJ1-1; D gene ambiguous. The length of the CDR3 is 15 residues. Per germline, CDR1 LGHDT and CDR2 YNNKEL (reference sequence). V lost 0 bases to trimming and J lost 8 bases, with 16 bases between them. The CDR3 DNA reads TGTGCCAGCAGCCAAGATCTGGTCCCAGGATCAGAAGCTTTCTTT. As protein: CASSQDLVPGSEAFF.

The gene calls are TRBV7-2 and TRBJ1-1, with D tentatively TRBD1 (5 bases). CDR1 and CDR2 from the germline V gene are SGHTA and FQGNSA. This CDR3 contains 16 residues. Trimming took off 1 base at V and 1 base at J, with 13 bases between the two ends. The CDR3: CASSLGPGYGNTEAFF. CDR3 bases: TGTGCCAGCAGCTTAGGCCCAGGGTATGGGAACACTGAAGCTTTCTTT.

The chain's CDR3 is CASSSGTSGGVSTGELFF. Here the CDR3 DNA reads TGTGCCAGCAGCTCCGGGACTAGCGGGGGGGTAAGCACCGGGGAGCTGTTTTTT. The V and J genes are TRBV7-2 and TRBJ2-2; TRBD2 matches 16 bases. V lost 4 bases and J lost 4; bases outside the gene matches: 6. From germline, CDR1 is SGHTA and CDR2 FQGNSA. The CDR3 contains 18 residues.

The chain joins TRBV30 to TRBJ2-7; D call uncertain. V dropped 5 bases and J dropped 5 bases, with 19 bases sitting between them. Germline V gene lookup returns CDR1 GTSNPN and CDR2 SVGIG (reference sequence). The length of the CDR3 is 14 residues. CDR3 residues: CAWSLTGHEDEQYF. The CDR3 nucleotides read TGTGCCTGGTCCCTGACCGGGCACGAGGACGAGCAGTACTTC.